This entry features one T cell receptor (beta chain) sequence. The sample originates from a study of cytomegalovirus exposure and HLA in healthy donors. PCR was performed using 60 Vbeta and 13 Jbeta primers. Assay used: immunoSEQ multiplex PCR; TCRdb lists only in-frame clones, some missing. The sample has over 150,000 clones; approximately 80% are singletons. The sequenced material came from PBMCs. The receptor was isolated from a woman aged 50 to 60 in good health and CMV-seronegative.

The CDR3 spells CSARTAIYEQYF. In DNA, the CDR3 is TGCAGCGCCAGGACAGCAATTTACGAGCAGTACTTC. The chain employs TRBV29-1 and TRBJ2-7; a possible D gene is TRBD1 (6 bases). The V end was cut by 7 bases, the J end by 4 bases, with 14 bases between. This CDR3 spans 12 amino acids. Germline V gives CDR1 SQVTM, CDR2 ANQGSEA.